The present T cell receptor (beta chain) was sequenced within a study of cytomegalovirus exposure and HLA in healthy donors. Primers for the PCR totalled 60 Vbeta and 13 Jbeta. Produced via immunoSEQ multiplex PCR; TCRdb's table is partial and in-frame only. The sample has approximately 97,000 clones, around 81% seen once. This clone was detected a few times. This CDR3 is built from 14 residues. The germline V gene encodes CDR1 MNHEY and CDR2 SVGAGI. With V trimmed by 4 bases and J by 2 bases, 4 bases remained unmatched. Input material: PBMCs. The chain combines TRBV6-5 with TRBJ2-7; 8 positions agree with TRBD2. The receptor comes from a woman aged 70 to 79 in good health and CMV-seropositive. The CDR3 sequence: CASSSTSVTYEQYF. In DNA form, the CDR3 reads TGTGCCAGCAGTTCGACTAGCGTTACCTACGAGCAGTACTTC.